The T cell receptor (beta chain) described here comes from a study of blood T cell repertoires in COVID-19. About the study: Samples of COVID-19 (acute and convalescent) were obtained from the United States, Italy and Spain. Nucleic acid was either cDNA or gDNA, and it came from T cells, B-cell-depleted T cells, or PBMCs.

Germline CDR1 and CDR2: LGHNA and YSLEER. The CDR3 runs 15 residues. Between the trimmed V and J ends, which lost 1 base and 6 bases, there was a span of 13 bases. Original data processing: Scientists estimated how many nucleated cells there were by amplifying reference gene primers. Here immunoSEQ multiplex PCR was the method, and the copy in TCRdb shows in-frame clones only, minus some. V and J calls and clone size are as listed in that table; D and trimming were resolved from the DNA. The table shows approximately 84,000 clones, with around 78% occurring only once. The chain joins TRBV4-3 to TRBJ1-3; D is unresolved. The sequence was collected from a human donor in a cohort sampled during active COVID-19. Sequencing was done on a sample of peripheral blood. CDR3 region: CASSQGPGSQNTIYF. CDR3 DNA: TGCGCCAGCAGCCAAGGGCCGGGGAGCCAAAACACCATATATTTT.